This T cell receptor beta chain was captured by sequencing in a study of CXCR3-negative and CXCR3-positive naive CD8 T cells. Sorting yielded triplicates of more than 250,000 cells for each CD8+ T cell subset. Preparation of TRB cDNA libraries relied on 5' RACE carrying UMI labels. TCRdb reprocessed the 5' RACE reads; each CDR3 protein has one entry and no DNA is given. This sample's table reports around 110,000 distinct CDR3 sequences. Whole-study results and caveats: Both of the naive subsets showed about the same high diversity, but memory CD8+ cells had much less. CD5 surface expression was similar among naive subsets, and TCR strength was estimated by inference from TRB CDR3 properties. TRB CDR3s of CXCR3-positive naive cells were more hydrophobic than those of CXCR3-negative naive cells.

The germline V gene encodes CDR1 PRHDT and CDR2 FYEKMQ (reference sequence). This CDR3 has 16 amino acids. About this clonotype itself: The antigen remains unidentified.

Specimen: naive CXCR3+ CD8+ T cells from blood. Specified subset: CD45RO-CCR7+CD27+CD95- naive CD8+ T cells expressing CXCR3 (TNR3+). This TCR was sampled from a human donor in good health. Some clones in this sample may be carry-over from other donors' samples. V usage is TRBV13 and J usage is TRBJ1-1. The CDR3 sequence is CASSFDPAITGTEAFF.